The clone carrying this T cell receptor (beta chain) showed up just a few times. Clones were read by immunoSEQ multiplex PCR, and TCRdb kept only the in-frame ones, dropping some. Among around 19,000 clones listed, around 33% were seen once. These data come from a study of graft-versus-host responses after intestinal transplantation. Study context: Multivisceral, liver-intestinal, or isolated intestinal transplants were performed in recipients. Findings and limits, study-wide: Circulating GvH clones peaking coincided with falling HvG clones soon after transplant.

Responders (roughly 200,000, CFSE-labeled) were co-plated with roughly 200,000 irradiated, violet-dye-labeled stimulators. Sorting of proliferating CFSE-low CD3+CD4+ and CD3+CD8+ responders took place after the reaction. The clonotype originates from a human patient who was an organ donor for intestinal transplantation. Sequencing used alloreactive CD4+ T cells from a mixed lymphocyte reaction culture, obtained before transplantation. Subset of the sample: CFSE-low proliferating T cells sorted from approximately six-day pre-transplant mixed lymphocyte reaction (GvH or HvG direction).

The chain's CDR3 is CASSQDRGTDTQYF. The CDR3 region has the DNA TGTGCCAGCAGCCAGGACAGGGGCACAGATACGCAGTATTTT. The rearrangement links TRBV7-3 to TRBJ2-3, with 8 bases identical to TRBD1. This CDR3 contains 14 residues. V lost 5 bases to trimming and J lost 1 base; unmatched junction nucleotides: 2. Germline CDR1 is SGHTA and CDR2 is FQGTGA.